Listed below are T cell receptor beta chains from one sample, sequenced in a study of tumor-infiltrating lymphocytes in primary liver carcinoma. TCRdb fed the multiplex PCR reads into MiXCR, producing one record per CDR3 protein. Of about 190,000 distinct CDR3 sequences in the sample, around four fifths were seen once. Sequences were obtained from tumor tissue from primary liver carcinoma. The origin of the receptors is a middle-aged man with primary liver carcinoma and hepatitis B virus infection. CDR3s leave out the opening cysteine and the closing phenylalanine or tryptophan. The D gene is left open where the match is weak.

D gene: .; V gene: TRBV12-3/TRBV12-4; CDR3 protein: ASSHEVPRGGESQY
D gene: TRBD2; V gene: TRBV6-1; CDR3 protein: ASSVSTSGSYDQY
D gene: TRBD2; V gene: TRBV4-1; CDR3 protein: ASSQERSSGVLYEQY
D gene: TRBD1; V gene: TRBV6-1; CDR3 protein: TISEGTGDEQF
D gene: .; V gene: TRBV11-2; CDR3 protein: ASSLEGYRNTQY
D gene: .; V gene: TRBV2; CDR3 protein: ASSEVELGNTGELF
D gene: .; V gene: TRBV6-1; CDR3 protein: ASRTPRPRMGF
D gene: TRBD1; V gene: TRBV6-2/TRBV6-3; CDR3 protein: ASSSGTGPYEQY
D gene: TRBD2; V gene: TRBV6-6; CDR3 protein: ISRVLAGGADTQY
D gene: .; V gene: TRBV11-3; CDR3 protein: ASSLGGGPTDTQY